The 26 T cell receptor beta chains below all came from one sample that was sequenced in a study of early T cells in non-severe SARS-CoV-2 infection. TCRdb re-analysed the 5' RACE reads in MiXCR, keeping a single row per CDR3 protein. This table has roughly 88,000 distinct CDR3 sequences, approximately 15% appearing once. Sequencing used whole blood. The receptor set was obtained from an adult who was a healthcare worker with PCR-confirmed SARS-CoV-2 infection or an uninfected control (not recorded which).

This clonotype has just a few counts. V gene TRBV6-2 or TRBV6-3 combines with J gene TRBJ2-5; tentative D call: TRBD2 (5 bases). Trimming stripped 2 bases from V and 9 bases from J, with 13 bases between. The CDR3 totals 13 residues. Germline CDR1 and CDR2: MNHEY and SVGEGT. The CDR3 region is CASSYAGQLAQYF. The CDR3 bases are TGTGCCAGCAGTTACGCGGGTCAGCTGGCCCAGTACTTC.

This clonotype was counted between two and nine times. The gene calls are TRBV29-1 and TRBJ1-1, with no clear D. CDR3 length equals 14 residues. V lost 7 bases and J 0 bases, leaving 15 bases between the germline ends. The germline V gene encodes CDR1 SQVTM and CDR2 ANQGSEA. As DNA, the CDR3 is TGCAGCGCCCCCAGGACCGAATTGAACACTGAAGCTTTCTTT. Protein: CSAPRTELNTEAFF.

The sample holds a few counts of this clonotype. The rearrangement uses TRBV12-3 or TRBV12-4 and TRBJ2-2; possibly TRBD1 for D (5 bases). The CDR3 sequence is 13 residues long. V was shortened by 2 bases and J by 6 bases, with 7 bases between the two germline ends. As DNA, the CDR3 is TGTGCCAGCAGTTTACAGGGATCCGGGGAGCTGTTTTTT. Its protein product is CASSLQGSGELFF.

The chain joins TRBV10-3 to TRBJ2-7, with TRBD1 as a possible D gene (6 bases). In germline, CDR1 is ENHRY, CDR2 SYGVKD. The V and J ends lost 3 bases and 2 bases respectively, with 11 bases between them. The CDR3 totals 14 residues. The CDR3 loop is CAISDTGQPYEQYF. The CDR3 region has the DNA TGTGCCATCAGTGACACCGGACAGCCCTACGAGCAGTACTTC.

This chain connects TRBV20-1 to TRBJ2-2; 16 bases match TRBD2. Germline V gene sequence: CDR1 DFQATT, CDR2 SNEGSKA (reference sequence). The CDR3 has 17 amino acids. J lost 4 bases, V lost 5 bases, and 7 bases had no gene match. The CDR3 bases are TGCAGTGCTTCCGGGACTAGCGGGGGGGCCGTCACCGGGGAGCTGTTTTTT. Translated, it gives CSASGTSGGAVTGELFF.

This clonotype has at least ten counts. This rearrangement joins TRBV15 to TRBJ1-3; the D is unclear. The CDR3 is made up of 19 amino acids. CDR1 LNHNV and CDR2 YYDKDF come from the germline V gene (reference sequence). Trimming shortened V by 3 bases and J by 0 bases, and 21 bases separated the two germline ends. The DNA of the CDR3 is TGTGCCACCAGCAGTCGCCCCGGGGTTCAATCCAACTCTGGAAACACCATATATTTT. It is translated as CATSSRPGVQSNSGNTIYF.

The CDR3 DNA reads as TGTGCCAGCAGCTTTCTCGGTGCCGGCCATGAGCAGTTCTTC. Encoded protein: CASSFLGAGHEQFF. The chain is built from TRBV11-3 and TRBJ2-1; D is ambiguous. There are 14 residues in the CDR3. Per the germline V gene, CDR1 is SGHNT and CDR2 is YENEEA. Trimming removed 3 bases at V and 8 bases at J, with 14 bases between.

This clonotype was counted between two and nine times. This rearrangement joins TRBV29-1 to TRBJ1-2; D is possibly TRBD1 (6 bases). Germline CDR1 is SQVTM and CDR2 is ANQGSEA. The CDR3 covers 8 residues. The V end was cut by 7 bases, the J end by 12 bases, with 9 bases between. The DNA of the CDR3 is TGCAGCGGCGACAGGAACACCTTC. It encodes CSGDRNTF.

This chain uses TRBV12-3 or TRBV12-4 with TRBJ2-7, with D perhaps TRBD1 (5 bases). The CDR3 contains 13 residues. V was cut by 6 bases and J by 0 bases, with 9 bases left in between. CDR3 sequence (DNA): TGTGCCAGCAGGCTCCAGGGCTCCTACGAGCAGTACTTC. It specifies CASRLQGSYEQYF.

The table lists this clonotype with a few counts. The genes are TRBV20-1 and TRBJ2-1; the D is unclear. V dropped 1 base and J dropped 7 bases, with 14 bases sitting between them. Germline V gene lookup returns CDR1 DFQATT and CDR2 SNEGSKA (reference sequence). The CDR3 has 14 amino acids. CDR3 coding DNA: TGCAGTGCTAGAGTGGGCCCCAGTGGTAATGAGCAGTTCTTC. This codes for CSARVGPSGNEQFF.

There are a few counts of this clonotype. The CDR3 DNA sequence: TGTGCCAGCAGCTTAAAGCCAGGGGGCGAGCAGTACTTC. Translated, it gives CASSLKPGGEQYF. V usage is TRBV11-2 and J usage is TRBJ2-7, with TRBD1 matching over 7 bases. After removal of 2 bases from V and 6 bases from J, the junction contained 4 bases not matched to a gene. The CDR3 runs to 13 residues. Germline V gene sequence: CDR1 SGHAT, CDR2 FQNNGV.

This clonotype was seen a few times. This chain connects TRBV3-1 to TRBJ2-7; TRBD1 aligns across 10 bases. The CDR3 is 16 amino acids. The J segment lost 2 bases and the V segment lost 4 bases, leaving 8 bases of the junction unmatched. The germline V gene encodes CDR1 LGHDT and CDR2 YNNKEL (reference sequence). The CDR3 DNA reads TGTGCCAGCAGCCGCTCGGGACAGGGGTCCACCTACGAGCAGTACTTC. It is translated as CASSRSGQGSTYEQYF.

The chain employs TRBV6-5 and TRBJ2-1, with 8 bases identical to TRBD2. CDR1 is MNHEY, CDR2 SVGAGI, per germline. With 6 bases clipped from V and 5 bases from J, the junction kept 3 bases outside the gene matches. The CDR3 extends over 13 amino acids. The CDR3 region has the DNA TGTGCCAGCAGGAGACTAGCGAACAATGAGCAGTTCTTC. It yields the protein CASRRLANNEQFF.

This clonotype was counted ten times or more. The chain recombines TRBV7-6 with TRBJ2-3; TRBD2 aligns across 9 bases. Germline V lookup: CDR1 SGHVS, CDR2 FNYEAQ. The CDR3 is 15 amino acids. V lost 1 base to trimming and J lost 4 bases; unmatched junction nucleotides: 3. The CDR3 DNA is TGTGCCAGCAGCTTAGTGGGACTAGCATCAGATACGCAGTATTTT. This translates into CASSLVGLASDTQYF.

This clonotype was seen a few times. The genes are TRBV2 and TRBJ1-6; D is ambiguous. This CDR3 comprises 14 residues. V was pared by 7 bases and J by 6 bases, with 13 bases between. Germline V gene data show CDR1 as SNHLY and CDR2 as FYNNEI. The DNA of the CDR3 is TGTGCCAGCACCCAGACCGAGTCTAATTCACCCCTCCACTTT. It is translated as CASTQTESNSPLHF.

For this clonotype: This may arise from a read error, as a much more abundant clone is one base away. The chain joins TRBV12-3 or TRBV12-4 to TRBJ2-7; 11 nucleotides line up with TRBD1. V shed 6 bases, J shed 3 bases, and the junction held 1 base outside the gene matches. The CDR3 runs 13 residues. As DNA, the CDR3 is TGTGCCAGCAGGGACAGGGGGCGCTACGAGCAGTACTTC. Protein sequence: CASRDRGRYEQYF.

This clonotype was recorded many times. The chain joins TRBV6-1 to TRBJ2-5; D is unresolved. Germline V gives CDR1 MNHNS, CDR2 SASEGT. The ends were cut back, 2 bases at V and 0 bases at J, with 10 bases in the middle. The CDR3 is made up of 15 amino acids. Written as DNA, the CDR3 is TGTGCCAGCAGTGAAACTTTGTCGTACCAAGAGACCCAGTACTTC. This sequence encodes CASSETLSYQETQYF.

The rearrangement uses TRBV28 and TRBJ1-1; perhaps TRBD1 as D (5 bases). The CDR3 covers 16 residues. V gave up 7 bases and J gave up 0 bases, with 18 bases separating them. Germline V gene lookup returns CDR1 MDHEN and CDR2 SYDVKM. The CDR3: CASTPQGAGMNTEAFF. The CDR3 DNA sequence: TGTGCCAGCACCCCGCAAGGGGCAGGGATGAACACTGAAGCTTTCTTT. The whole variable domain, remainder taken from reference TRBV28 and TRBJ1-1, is DVKVTQSSRYLVKRTGEKVFLECVQDMDHENMFWYRQDPGLGLRLIYFSYDVKMKEKGDIPEGYSVSREKKERFSLILESASTNQTSMYLCASTPQGAGMNTEAFFGQGTRLTVV.

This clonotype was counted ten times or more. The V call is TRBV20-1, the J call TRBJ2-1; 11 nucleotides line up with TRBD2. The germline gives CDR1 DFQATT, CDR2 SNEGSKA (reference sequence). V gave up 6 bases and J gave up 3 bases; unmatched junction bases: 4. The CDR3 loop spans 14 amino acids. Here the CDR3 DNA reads TGCAGTGCGAGGGGACTAGCGGACTACAATGAGCAGTTCTTC. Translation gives CSARGLADYNEQFF.

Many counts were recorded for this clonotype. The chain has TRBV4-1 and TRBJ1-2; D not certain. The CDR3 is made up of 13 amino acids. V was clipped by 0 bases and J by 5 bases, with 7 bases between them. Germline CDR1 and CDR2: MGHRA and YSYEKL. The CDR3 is CASSQEEVYGYTF. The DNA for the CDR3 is TGCGCCAGCAGCCAAGAAGAGGTTTATGGCTACACCTTC.

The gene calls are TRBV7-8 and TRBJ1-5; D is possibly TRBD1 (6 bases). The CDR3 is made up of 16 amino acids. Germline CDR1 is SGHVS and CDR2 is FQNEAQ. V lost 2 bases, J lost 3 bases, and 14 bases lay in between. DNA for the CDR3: TGTGCCAGCAGCTTATACGGGGGGCAGGACAATCAGCCCCAGCATTTT. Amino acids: CASSLYGGQDNQPQHF. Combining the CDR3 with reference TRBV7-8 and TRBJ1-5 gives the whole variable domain GAGVSQSPRYKVAKRGQDVALRCDPISGHVSLFWYQQALGQGPEFLTYFQNEAQLDKSGLPSDRFFAERPEGSVSTLKIQRTQQEDSAVYLCASSLYGGQDNQPQHFGDGTRLSIL.

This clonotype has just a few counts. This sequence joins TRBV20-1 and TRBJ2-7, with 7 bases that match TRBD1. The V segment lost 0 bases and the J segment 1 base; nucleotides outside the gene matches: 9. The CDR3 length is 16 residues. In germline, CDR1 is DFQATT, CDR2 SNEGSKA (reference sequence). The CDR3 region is CSARERRDRGSYEQYF. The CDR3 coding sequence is TGCAGTGCTAGAGAACGCCGGGACAGAGGATCCTACGAGCAGTACTTC.

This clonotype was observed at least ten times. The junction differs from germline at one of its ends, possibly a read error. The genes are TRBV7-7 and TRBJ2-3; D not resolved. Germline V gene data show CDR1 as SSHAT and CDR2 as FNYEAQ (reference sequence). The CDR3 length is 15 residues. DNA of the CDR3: TGTGCTAGCAGCTTAGGTGCCAGGAGCACAGATACGCAGTATTTT. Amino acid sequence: CASSLGARSTDTQYF.

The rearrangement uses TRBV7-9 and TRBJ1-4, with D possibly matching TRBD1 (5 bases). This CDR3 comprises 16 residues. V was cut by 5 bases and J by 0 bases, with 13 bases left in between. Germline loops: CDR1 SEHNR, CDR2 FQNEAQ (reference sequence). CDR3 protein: CASSPGRIATNEKLFF. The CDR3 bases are TGTGCCAGCAGCCCGGGACGGATCGCAACTAATGAAAAACTGTTTTTT.

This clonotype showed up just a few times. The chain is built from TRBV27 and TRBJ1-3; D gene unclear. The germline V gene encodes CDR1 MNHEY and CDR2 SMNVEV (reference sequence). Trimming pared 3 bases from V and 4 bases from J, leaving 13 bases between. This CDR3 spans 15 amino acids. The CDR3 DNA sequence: TGTGCCAGCAGTTTCCTTGGGCAGGAAGGAAACACCATATATTTT. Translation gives CASSFLGQEGNTIYF.

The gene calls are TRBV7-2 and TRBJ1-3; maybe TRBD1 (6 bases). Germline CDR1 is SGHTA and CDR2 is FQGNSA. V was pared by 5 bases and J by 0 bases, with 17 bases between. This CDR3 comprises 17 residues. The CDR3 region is CASSKAGGPSSGNTIYF. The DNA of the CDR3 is TGTGCCAGCAGCAAGGCGGGGGGGCCGAGCTCTGGAAACACCATATATTTT. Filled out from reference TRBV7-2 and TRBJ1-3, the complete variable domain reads GAGVSQSPSNKVTEKGKDVELRCDPISGHTALYWYRQSLGQGLEFLIYFQGNSAPDKSGLPSDRFSAERTGGSVSTLTIQRTQQEDSAVYLCASSKAGGPSSGNTIYFGEGSWLTVV.